The 20 T cell receptor beta chains below all came from one sample that was sequenced in a study of cytomegalovirus exposure and HLA in healthy donors. PCR primers comprised 60 Vbeta and 13 Jbeta primers. Some clones are missing from TCRdb's copy, which holds only in-frame ones; the method was immunoSEQ multiplex PCR. The repertoire holds tens of thousands of clones, with less than 85% as singletons. Sequencing was done on a sample of PBMCs. The receptors were gathered from a male donor in good health and CMV-seronegative.

The rearrangement joins TRBV4-1 to TRBJ1-2, with 7 bases identical to TRBD1. With 4 bases clipped from V and 4 bases from J, the junction kept 3 bases outside the gene matches. CDR3 length: 13 residues. Germline V CDR1 and CDR2: MGHRA, YSYEKL. The CDR3 coding sequence is TGCGCCAGCAGCCTAGACAGGGCCTATGGCTACACCTTC. This sequence encodes CASSLDRAYGYTF.

The genes are TRBV7-8 and TRBJ2-3, with 7 bases that match TRBD1. J gave up 0 bases and V 3 bases, and 3 bases lay outside the gene matches. The CDR3 contains 15 residues. Germline CDR1 and CDR2: SGHVS and FQNEAQ. The CDR3 protein is CASSLTGKSTDTQYF. The CDR3 region has the DNA TGTGCCAGCAGCTTGACAGGGAAGAGCACAGATACGCAGTATTTT. The full variable domain, with the rest looked up from reference TRBV7-8 and TRBJ2-3, is GAGVSQSPRYKVAKRGQDVALRCDPISGHVSLFWYQQALGQGPEFLTYFQNEAQLDKSGLPSDRFFAERPEGSVSTLKIQRTQQEDSAVYLCASSLTGKSTDTQYFGPGTRLTVL.

This chain connects TRBV6-5 to TRBJ1-1; D unresolved. The CDR3 has 12 residues. From germline, CDR1 is MNHEY and CDR2 SVGAGI. Trimming shortened V by 2 bases and J by 8 bases, and 9 bases separated the two germline ends. CDR3 nucleotides: TGTGCCAGCAGTTACGGCGGGAAAGAAGCTTTCTTT. It is translated as CASSYGGKEAFF.

The genes are TRBV5-1 and TRBJ1-2; 8 bases align to TRBD1. The CDR3 has 16 residues. The V gene end was trimmed by 4 bases and the J gene end by 1 base; junction bases not matched to a gene: 9. Germline assignment: CDR1 SGHRS and CDR2 YFSETQ. The DNA of the CDR3 is TGCGCCAGCAGCCGGGGACAGGAACCCTATAACTATGGCTACACCTTC. The encoded protein is CASSRGQEPYNYGYTF.

This clone was seen a single time. The V and J genes are TRBV7-8 and TRBJ1-6; D is unresolved. The V gene lost 1 base and the J gene lost 4 bases, with 8 bases spanning the gap. Germline V gene data show CDR1 as SGHVS and CDR2 as FQNEAQ. The CDR3 has 15 amino acids. The CDR3 sequence: CASSLEYSYNSPLHF. CDR3 in DNA: TGTGCCAGCAGCTTAGAGTACAGTTATAATTCACCCCTCCACTTT.

This clone was seen just once. The rearrangement uses TRBV10-3 and TRBJ1-2; unclear D gene. This CDR3 region has 13 residues. The V gene's germline CDR1 is ENHRY and CDR2 SYGVKD. Trimming took 4 bases from V and 6 from J, leaving 12 bases between them. This CDR3 is CAISVKGVDGYTF. CDR3 DNA: TGTGCCATCAGTGTGAAGGGAGTGGATGGCTACACCTTC.

This rearrangement joins TRBV4-1 to TRBJ2-5; D possibly corresponds to TRBD1 (5 bases). Trimming took 4 bases from V and 5 from J, leaving 8 bases between them. This CDR3 is built from 12 residues. Germline CDR1 is MGHRA and CDR2 is YSYEKL. The CDR3 sequence is CASSLKGETQYF. The CDR3 nucleotides are TGCGCCAGCAGCCTCAAGGGGGAGACCCAGTACTTC.

Of note for this clone: No conserved phenylalanine or tryptophan is present at the end of the CDR3, so a read error is the likely explanation. The V call is TRBV6-5, the J call TRBJ1-5; D is undetermined. V was trimmed by 5 bases and J by 4 bases, leaving 9 bases between them. The CDR3 covers 13 residues. Germline loops: CDR1 MNHEY, CDR2 SVGAGI. CDR3 coding DNA: TGTGCCAGCAGTGGAGGGATTAATCAGCCCCAGCATGTT. It is translated as CASSGGINQPQHV.

The V call is TRBV29-1, the J call TRBJ1-1; possible D gene TRBD1, 6 bases. The CDR3 has 14 amino acids. CDR1 and CDR2 (germline): SQVTM, ANQGSEA. Trimming took off 4 bases at V and 7 bases at J, with 19 bases between the two ends. CDR3 region: CSVAPNRQANEAFF. DNA of the CDR3: TGCAGCGTTGCACCAAACAGACAGGCAAATGAAGCTTTCTTT.

DNA for the CDR3: TGTGCCAGCAGTGAAGCTGCGCAGACCCAGTACTTC. It is translated as CASSEAAQTQYF. The chain employs TRBV6-1 and TRBJ2-5; D is undetermined. V was shortened by 0 bases and J by 6 bases, with 5 bases between the two germline ends. CDR3 size: 12 residues. Germline V lookup: CDR1 MNHNS, CDR2 SASEGT.

The chain recombines TRBV6-6 with TRBJ1-2; 9 bases agree with TRBD1. Per germline, CDR1 MNHNY and CDR2 SVGAGI (reference sequence). The CDR3 has 14 amino acids. The V and J ends lost 4 bases and 5 bases, in that order; junction bases with no gene match: 5. The CDR3 DNA is TGTGCCAGCAGTTCCGGGACAGGGTTATATGGCTACACCTTC. Translated: CASSSGTGLYGYTF.

This rearrangement joins TRBV4-2 to TRBJ2-1, with 9 bases fitting TRBD2. V lost 0 bases and J lost 0; bases outside the gene matches: 0. Germline CDR1 and CDR2: LGHNA and YNFKEQ. CDR3 length: 16 amino acids. CDR3 sequence: CASSQDSGSSYNEQFF. The CDR3 bases are TGTGCCAGCAGCCAAGATAGCGGGAGCTCCTACAATGAGCAGTTCTTC.

The gene calls are TRBV28 and TRBJ2-7; 7 nucleotides match TRBD2. The CDR3 is made up of 13 amino acids. The V gene end was trimmed by 7 bases and the J gene end by 6 bases; junction bases not matched to a gene: 9. Germline V gene sequence: CDR1 MDHEN, CDR2 SYDVKM. The CDR3 region has the DNA TGTGCCAGCATAGCGAGCGGGATTCCCGAGCAGTACTTC. Translated, it gives CASIASGIPEQYF. The complete variable domain, with remaining parts taken from reference TRBV28 and TRBJ2-7, reads DVKVTQSSRYLVKRTGEKVFLECVQDMDHENMFWYRQDPGLGLRLIYFSYDVKMKEKGDIPEGYSVSREKKERFSLILESASTNQTSMYLCASIASGIPEQYFGPGTRLTVT.

The rearrangement joins TRBV12-5 to TRBJ1-1; TRBD1 is a possible D gene (6 bases). Trimming stripped 3 bases from V and 4 bases from J, with 12 bases between. CDR3 size: 14 residues. Germline V gene lookup returns CDR1 LGHNT and CDR2 FRNRAP. The CDR3 DNA follows: TGTGCTAGTGGTTTACAGGGACCCTCCACTGAAGCTTTCTTT. As protein: CASGLQGPSTEAFF.

The V and J genes are TRBV2 and TRBJ1-2; the D gene is possibly TRBD1 (6 bases). V gave up 7 bases and J gave up 4 bases, with 13 bases separating them. In germline, CDR1 is SNHLY, CDR2 FYNNEI. The CDR3 totals 13 residues. DNA for the CDR3: TGTGCCAGCAACCCCCAGGGGTTCTATGGCTACACCTTC. Protein sequence: CASNPQGFYGYTF.

This clone was seen a handful of times. The chain employs TRBV6-1 and TRBJ1-6, with 8 bases that match TRBD1. The CDR3 is made up of 14 amino acids. V lost 7 bases to trimming and J lost 7 bases; unmatched junction nucleotides: 6. Germline-derived CDR1 and CDR2 are MNHNS and SASEGT. The CDR3 is CASTRDRTNSPLHF. The CDR3 DNA reads TGTGCCAGCACCCGGGACAGGACGAATTCACCCCTCCACTTT.

The CDR3 DNA reads as TGTGCCTGGAGCGATCTAGCGAGTGACACAGATACGCAGTATTTT. Translation: CAWSDLASDTDTQYF. The rearrangement uses TRBV30 and TRBJ2-3; D might be TRBD2 (6 bases). Trimming pared 3 bases from V and 2 bases from J, leaving 15 bases between. Germline V gene lookup returns CDR1 GTSNPN and CDR2 SVGIG (reference sequence). This CDR3 has 15 amino acids.

V is TRBV4-1 and J is TRBJ2-2, with 12 positions matching TRBD2. The CDR3 is 17 amino acids. Germline loops: CDR1 MGHRA, CDR2 YSYEKL. V was clipped by 3 bases and J by 1 base; unmatched bases: 3. CDR3 sequence (DNA): TGCGCCAGCAGCCACCTAGCGGGGGGGGTGAACACCGGGGAGCTGTTTTTT. This encodes CASSHLAGGVNTGELFF.

The rearrangement uses TRBV4-3 and TRBJ2-2, with 7 bases identical to TRBD2. Germline assignment: CDR1 LGHNA and CDR2 YSLEER. This CDR3 comprises 16 residues. V was pared by 4 bases and J by 4 bases, with 9 bases of the junction left unmatched. CDR3 nucleotide sequence: TGCGCCAGCAGCCTCTCCACGACTAGCTCCACCGGGGAGCTGTTTTTT. As protein: CASSLSTTSSTGELFF.

V and J are TRBV27 and TRBJ2-1, with D tentatively TRBD2 (5 bases). The germline V gene encodes CDR1 MNHEY and CDR2 SMNVEV (reference sequence). V lost 3 bases and J lost 7, with 7 bases in between. The CDR3 totals 12 residues. The CDR3 protein is CASSFEGNEQFF. The CDR3 bases are TGTGCCAGCAGTTTCGAGGGTAATGAGCAGTTCTTC.